Below are 12 T cell receptor beta chains sequenced from a single sample in a study of blood T cell repertoires in COVID-19. Measured with immunoSEQ multiplex PCR; TCRdb has only the in-frame clones, and not every one. Of about 200,000 clones in the sample, around 83% were seen once. Sequencing was performed on peripheral blood. These receptors came from a human donor in a cohort sampled during active COVID-19.

The gene calls are TRBV21-1 and TRBJ2-7; no DNA check was done on the table's D call, TRBD2. TRBV21-1 has pseudogene status. This CDR3 is 18 amino acids long. In DNA, the CDR3 is TGTGCCAGCAGCAAAAAAAGAGCGTTCGGGACTAGTCCCTACGAGCAGTACTTC. Translating it yields CASSKKRAFGTSPYEQYF.

The chain's CDR3 is CATSSRGLAADTQYF. CDR3 nucleotide sequence: TGTGCCACCAGCAGCCGGGGACTAGCGGCAGATACGCAGTATTTT. This sequence joins TRBV15 and TRBJ2-3; 11 bases agree with TRBD2. Germline-derived CDR1 and CDR2 are LNHNV and YYDKDF (reference sequence). V dropped 3 bases and J dropped 4; count of bases not matched to a gene: 3. The CDR3 covers 15 residues.

The J gene is TRBJ2-2, the V gene TRBV7-8; D possibly corresponds to TRBD1 (5 bases). CDR3 size: 17 residues. V gave up 3 bases and J gave up 1 base, with 15 bases separating them. Germline CDR1 SGHVS, CDR2 FQNEAQ. The chain's CDR3 is CASSLQRPRGNTGELFF. The CDR3 nucleotides are TGTGCCAGCAGCTTGCAAAGACCTAGGGGGAACACCGGGGAGCTGTTTTTT.

This sequence joins TRBV29-1 and TRBJ2-1; 7 bases are shared with TRBD2. This CDR3 spans 13 amino acids. Losses at the gene ends were 2 bases for V and 6 bases for J; bases not matched to a gene: 4. The germline V gene encodes CDR1 SQVTM and CDR2 ANQGSEA. CDR3 nucleotides: TGCAGCGTTGAATTGGCTAGCGGCAATGAGCAGTTCTTC. It translates to CSVELASGNEQFF.

This sequence joins TRBV19 and TRBJ1-5; 7 bases fit TRBD1. The CDR3 consists of 15 residues. V dropped 7 bases and J dropped 9; count of bases not matched to a gene: 15. Germline CDR1 LNHDA, CDR2 SQIVND (reference sequence). The CDR3 spells CASTWTGAFRGPQHF. The CDR3 DNA is TGTGCCAGTACTTGGACAGGCGCCTTTCGGGGGCCCCAGCATTTT.

CDR3 sequence reads: CASTRGLSSEAFF. The CDR3, as DNA: TGTGCCAGCACCCGGGGTCTCTCTTCTGAAGCTTTCTTT. The rearrangement links TRBV28 to TRBJ1-1; D uncertain. This CDR3 has 13 amino acids. V lost 7 bases to trimming and J lost 6 bases, with 15 bases between them. Germline assignment: CDR1 MDHEN and CDR2 SYDVKM.

The rearrangement joins TRBV5-1 to TRBJ2-7; the match to TRBD2 covers 8 bases. The CDR3 consists of 15 residues. Germline V gene sequence: CDR1 SGHRS, CDR2 YFSETQ. Trimming cost V 3 bases and J 6 bases; bases outside gene matches: 11. CDR3 bases: TGCGCCAGCAGCTGGGGCCCAGCGGGAGTTTCCGAGCAGTACTTC. Translating it yields CASSWGPAGVSEQYF.

The CDR3 region is CASSTGLAGGDNEQFF. The CDR3 region has the DNA TGTGCCAGCTCAACGGGACTAGCGGGAGGGGATAATGAGCAGTTCTTC. The chain is built from TRBV18 and TRBJ2-1; 16 bases match TRBD2. This CDR3 has 16 residues. Per germline, CDR1 KGHSH and CDR2 LQKENI. V gave up 5 bases and J gave up 7 bases; unmatched junction bases: 5.

This clone was seen a single time. The rearrangement joins TRBV10-3 to TRBJ2-1, with 9 bases matching TRBD2. Germline lookup yields CDR1 ENHRY and CDR2 SYGVKD. V was pared by 4 bases and J by 8 bases, with 9 bases of the junction left unmatched. This CDR3 has 15 amino acids. The CDR3 region has the DNA TGTGCCATCAGTGGAGCGGCGGGAGGGCCGGATGAGCAGTTCTTC. Translating gives CAISGAAGGPDEQFF.

This chain links TRBV10-1 with TRBJ1-1; D is unclear. V lost 2 bases and J 0 bases, leaving 13 bases between the germline ends. Germline CDR1 and CDR2: WNHNN and SYGVQD (reference sequence). CDR3 size: 16 residues. DNA for the CDR3: TGCGCCAGCAGTGAGATCCGTGGGAGCATGAACACTGAAGCTTTCTTT. It codes for CASSEIRGSMNTEAFF.

This clone has a single count. J is TRBJ2-1 and V is TRBV15; TRBD2 matches 10 bases. Germline CDR1 and CDR2: LNHNV and YYDKDF (reference sequence). V lost 5 bases and J lost 5; bases outside the gene matches: 9. The CDR3 sequence is 16 residues long. The CDR3 coding sequence is TGTGCCACCAGCTCACAGACTAGCGGGCAAAACAATGAGCAGTTCTTC. Translated, it gives CATSSQTSGQNNEQFF.

The chain joins TRBV3-1 (or the pseudogene TRBV3-2) to TRBJ1-5; D is unresolved. Trimming shortened V by 5 bases and J by 7 bases, and 15 bases separated the two germline ends. This CDR3 is built from 14 residues. In germline, CDR1 is LGHDT, CDR2 YNNKEL (reference sequence). The CDR3 bases are TGTGCCAGCAGCTCAGGTACTGGTAGACAGCCCCAGCATTTT. Amino acids: CASSSGTGRQPQHF.